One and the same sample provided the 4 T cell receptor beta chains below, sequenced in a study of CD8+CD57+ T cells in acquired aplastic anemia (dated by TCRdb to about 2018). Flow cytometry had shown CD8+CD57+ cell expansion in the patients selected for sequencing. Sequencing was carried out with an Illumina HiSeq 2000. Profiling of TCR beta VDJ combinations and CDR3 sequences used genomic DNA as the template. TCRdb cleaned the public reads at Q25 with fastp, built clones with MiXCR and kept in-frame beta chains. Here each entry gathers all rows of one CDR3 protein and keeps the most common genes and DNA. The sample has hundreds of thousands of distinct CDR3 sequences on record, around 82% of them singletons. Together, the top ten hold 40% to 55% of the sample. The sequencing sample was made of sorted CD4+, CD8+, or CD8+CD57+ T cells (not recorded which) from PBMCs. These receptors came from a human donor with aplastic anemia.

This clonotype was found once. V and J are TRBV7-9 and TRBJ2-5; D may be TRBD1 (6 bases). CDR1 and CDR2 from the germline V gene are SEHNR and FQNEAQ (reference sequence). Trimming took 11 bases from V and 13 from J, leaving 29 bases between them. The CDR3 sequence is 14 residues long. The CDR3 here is CASSRGCSEEFLYF. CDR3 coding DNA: TGTGCCTCCAGCAGGGGTTGCAGTGAGGAGTTCTTGTACTTC.

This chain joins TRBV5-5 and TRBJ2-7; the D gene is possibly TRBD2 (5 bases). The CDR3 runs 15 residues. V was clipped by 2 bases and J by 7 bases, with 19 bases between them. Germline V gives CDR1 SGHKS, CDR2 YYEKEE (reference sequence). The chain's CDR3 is CASSLDLSGLWEQYV. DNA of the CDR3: TGTGCCAGCAGCTTAGATCTGAGCGGCCTTTGGGAGCAGTACGTC.

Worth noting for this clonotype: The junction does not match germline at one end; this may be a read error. This CDR3 is CASSIAGRADTDYF. The CDR3 DNA reads as TGTGCCAGCAGCATAGCGGGGCGGGCCGATACAGATTACTTT. The chain links TRBV7-9 to TRBJ2-3; the match to TRBD2 covers 8 bases. The CDR3 extends over 14 amino acids. Germline V gene sequence: CDR1 SEHNR, CDR2 FQNEAQ (reference sequence).

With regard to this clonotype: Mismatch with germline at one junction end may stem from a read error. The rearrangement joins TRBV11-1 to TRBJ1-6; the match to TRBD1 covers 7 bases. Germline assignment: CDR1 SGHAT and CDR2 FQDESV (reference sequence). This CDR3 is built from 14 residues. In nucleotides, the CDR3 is TGTGCCAGCGGCTTAGATAGGGGGCATTCACCCCTCCACTTT. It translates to CASGLDRGHSPLHF.